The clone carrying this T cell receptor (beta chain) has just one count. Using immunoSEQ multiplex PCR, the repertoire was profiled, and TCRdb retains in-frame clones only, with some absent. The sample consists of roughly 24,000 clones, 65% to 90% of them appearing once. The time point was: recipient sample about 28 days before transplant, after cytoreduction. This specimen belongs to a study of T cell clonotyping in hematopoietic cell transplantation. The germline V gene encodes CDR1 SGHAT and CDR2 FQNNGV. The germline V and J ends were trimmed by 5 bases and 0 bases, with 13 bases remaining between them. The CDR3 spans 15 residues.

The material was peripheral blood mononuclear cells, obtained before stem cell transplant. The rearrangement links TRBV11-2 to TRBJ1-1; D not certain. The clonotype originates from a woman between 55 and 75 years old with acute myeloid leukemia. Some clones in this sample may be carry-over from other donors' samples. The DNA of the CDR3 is TGTGCCAGCAGCAATACCAGGAGGATGAACACTGAAGCTTTCTTT. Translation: CASSNTRRMNTEAFF.